The rows below give T cell receptor beta chains drawn from one sample of a study of beta chain features in type 1 diabetes. Repertoires were generated with immunoSEQ multiplex PCR, while TCRdb's copy carries only in-frame clones and drops some. The repertoire holds around 340,000 clones, with roughly 21% as singletons. Sequencing was done on a sample of naive CD4+ T cells from blood. These receptors originate from a woman aged 18-29 years in good health. Each CDR3 is given with its conserved first and last residue. Fields, in order: V gene, J gene, CDR3 length, clone size, D gene, CDR3 protein, CDR3 DNA. The D gene is left open where the match is weak. For some rows the clone size is stated as once, few or many, or as a class when expanded; others skip it.

V gene: TRBV5-1
J gene: TRBJ1-2
CDR3 length: 14
clone size: few
D gene: NA
CDR3 protein: CASSLGGGMDGYTF
CDR3 DNA: TGCGCCAGCAGCTTGGGAGGGGGTATGGATGGCTACACCTTC

V gene: TRBV19
J gene: TRBJ1-2
CDR3 length: 16
clone size: NA
D gene: NA
CDR3 protein: CASSRTFSGISDGYTF
CDR3 DNA: TGTGCCAGTAGTAGAACATTCAGCGGGATATCGGATGGCTACACCTTC

V gene: TRBV30
J gene: TRBJ2-2
CDR3 length: 13
clone size: NA
D gene: NA
CDR3 protein: CAWSVSQAGELFF
CDR3 DNA: TGTGCCTGGAGTGTAAGCCAGGCCGGGGAGCTGTTTTTT

V gene: TRBV7-2
J gene: TRBJ2-1
CDR3 length: 16
clone size: NA
D gene: TRBD2
CDR3 protein: CASSLRRGVAYNEQFF
CDR3 DNA: TGTGCCAGCAGCTTGCGACGGGGGGTCGCCTACAATGAGCAGTTCTTC

V gene: TRBV30
J gene: TRBJ2-1
CDR3 length: 13
clone size: NA
D gene: TRBD1
CDR3 protein: CAWNQGAYNEQFF
CDR3 DNA: TGTGCCTGGAACCAGGGGGCCTACAATGAGCAGTTCTTC

V gene: TRBV7-6
J gene: TRBJ2-5
CDR3 length: 13
clone size: NA
D gene: NA
CDR3 protein: CASTMTAQETQYF
CDR3 DNA: TGTGCCAGCACCATGACAGCCCAAGAGACCCAGTACTTC

V gene: TRBV10-3
J gene: TRBJ2-1
CDR3 length: 16
clone size: NA
D gene: TRBD2
CDR3 protein: CAISEGRGLAGNEQFF
CDR3 DNA: TGTGCCATCAGTGAAGGTAGAGGACTAGCGGGCAATGAGCAGTTCTTC

V gene: TRBV7-3
J gene: TRBJ2-1
CDR3 length: 13
clone size: NA
D gene: NA
CDR3 protein: CASSFDRNNEQFF
CDR3 DNA: TGTGCCAGCAGCTTCGACAGAAACAATGAGCAGTTCTTC

V gene: TRBV2
J gene: TRBJ2-7
CDR3 length: 15
clone size: NA
D gene: TRBD2
CDR3 protein: CASRDSGGSSYEQYF
CDR3 DNA: TGTGCCAGCAGGGATAGCGGGGGGAGCTCCTACGAGCAGTACTTC

V gene: TRBV5-1
J gene: TRBJ2-1
CDR3 length: 13
clone size: NA
D gene: NA
CDR3 protein: CASSGGWSNEQFF
CDR3 DNA: TGCGCCAGCAGCGGAGGTTGGTCCAATGAGCAGTTCTTC

V gene: TRBV7-2
J gene: TRBJ2-3
CDR3 length: 13
clone size: NA
D gene: NA
CDR3 protein: CASSPGIPDTQYF
CDR3 DNA: TGTGCCAGCAGCCCAGGGATCCCAGATACGCAGTATTTT

V gene: TRBV27
J gene: TRBJ2-5
CDR3 length: 16
clone size: once
D gene: TRBD1
CDR3 protein: CASSFSGQGTSETQYF
CDR3 DNA: TGTGCCAGCAGTTTTTCGGGACAGGGTACGAGTGAGACCCAGTACTTC